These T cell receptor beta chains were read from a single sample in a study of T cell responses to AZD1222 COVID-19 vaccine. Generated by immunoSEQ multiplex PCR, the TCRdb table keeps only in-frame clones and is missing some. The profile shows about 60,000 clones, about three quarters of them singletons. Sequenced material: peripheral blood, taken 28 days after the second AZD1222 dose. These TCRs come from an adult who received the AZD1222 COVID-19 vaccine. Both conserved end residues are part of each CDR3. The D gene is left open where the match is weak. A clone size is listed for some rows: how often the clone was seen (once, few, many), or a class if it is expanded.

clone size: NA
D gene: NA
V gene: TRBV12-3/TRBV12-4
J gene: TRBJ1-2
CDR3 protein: CASSLGQGGYTF
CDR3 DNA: TGTGCCAGCAGTCTCGGTCAGGGGGGCTACACCTTC

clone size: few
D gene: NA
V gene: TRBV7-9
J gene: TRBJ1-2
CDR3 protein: CASSLPRGANYGYTF
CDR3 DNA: TGTGCCAGCAGCTTGCCCAGGGGAGCTAACTATGGCTACACCTTC

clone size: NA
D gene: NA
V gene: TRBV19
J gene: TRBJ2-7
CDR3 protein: CASSIAGAEQYF
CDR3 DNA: TGTGCCAGTAGTATAGCCGGGGCGGAGCAGTACTTC

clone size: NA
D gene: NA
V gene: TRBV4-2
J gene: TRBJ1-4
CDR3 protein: CASRNRRTDEKLFF
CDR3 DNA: TGTGCTAGCAGAAACAGGCGGACGGATGAAAAACTGTTTTTT

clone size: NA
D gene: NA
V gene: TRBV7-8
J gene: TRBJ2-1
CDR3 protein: CASSLEGGLGRGEQFF
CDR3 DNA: TGTGCCAGCAGCCTAGAGGGCGGCTTGGGCCGCGGTGAGCAGTTCTTC

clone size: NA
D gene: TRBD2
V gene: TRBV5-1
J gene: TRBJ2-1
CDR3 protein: CASSISGGAHNEQFF
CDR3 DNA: TGCGCCAGCAGCATTAGCGGGGGGGCCCACAATGAGCAGTTCTTC

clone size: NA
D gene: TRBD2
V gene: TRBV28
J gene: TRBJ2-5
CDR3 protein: CASSFKRLAGGPQETQYF
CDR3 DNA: TGTGCCAGCAGTTTCAAAAGACTAGCGGGGGGACCGCAAGAGACCCAGTACTTC

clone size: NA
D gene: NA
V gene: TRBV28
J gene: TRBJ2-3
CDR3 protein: CASSLRDTQYF
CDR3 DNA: TGTGCCAGCAGTCTGCGAGATACGCAGTATTTT

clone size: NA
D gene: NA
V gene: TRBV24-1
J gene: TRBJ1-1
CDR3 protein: CATSDVGTEAFF
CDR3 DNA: TGTGCCACCAGTGATGTAGGCACTGAAGCTTTCTTT

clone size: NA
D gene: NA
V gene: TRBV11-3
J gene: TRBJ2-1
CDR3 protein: CASSISGHRASYEQFF
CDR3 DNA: TGTGCCAGCAGCATTTCCGGACACAGGGCGAGCTATGAGCAGTTCTTC

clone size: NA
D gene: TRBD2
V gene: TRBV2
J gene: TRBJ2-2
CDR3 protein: CASSRTSGGVAGELFF
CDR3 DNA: TGTGCCAGCAGTCGGACTAGCGGGGGGGTGGCCGGGGAGCTGTTTTTT

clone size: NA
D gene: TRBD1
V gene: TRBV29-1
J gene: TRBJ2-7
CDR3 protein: CSVGPGQGREQYF
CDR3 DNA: TGCAGCGTTGGGCCGGGACAGGGGCGCGAGCAGTACTTC

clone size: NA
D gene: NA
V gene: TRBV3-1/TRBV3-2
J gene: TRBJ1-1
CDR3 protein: CASTLGGGAGNTEAFF
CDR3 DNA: TGTGCCAGCACCCTCGGCGGGGGCGCGGGGAACACTGAAGCTTTCTTT

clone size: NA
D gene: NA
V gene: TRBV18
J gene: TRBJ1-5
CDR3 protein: CASSPGLSNPNQPQHF
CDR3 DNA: TGTGCCAGCTCACCCGGACTGTCCAACCCCAATCAGCCCCAGCATTTT

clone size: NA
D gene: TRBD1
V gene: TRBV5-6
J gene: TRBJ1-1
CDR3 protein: CASSPETGSTTEAFF
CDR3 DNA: TGTGCCAGCAGCCCCGAGACAGGGTCGACCACTGAAGCTTTCTTT

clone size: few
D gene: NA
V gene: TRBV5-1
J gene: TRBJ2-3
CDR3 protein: CASSDPTRTSTDTQYF
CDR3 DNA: TGCGCCAGCAGCGACCCGACAAGGACTAGCACAGATACGCAGTATTTT

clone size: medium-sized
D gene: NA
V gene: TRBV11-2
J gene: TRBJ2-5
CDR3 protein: CASSSGGGYQETQYF
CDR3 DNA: TGTGCCAGCAGCTCCGGTGGGGGGTACCAAGAGACCCAGTACTTC

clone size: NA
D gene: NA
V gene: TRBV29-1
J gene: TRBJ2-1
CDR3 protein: CSVKETNEQFF
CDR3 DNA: TGCAGCGTTAAGGAGACGAATGAGCAGTTCTTC

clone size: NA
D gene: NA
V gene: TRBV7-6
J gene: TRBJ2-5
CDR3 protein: CASSLGGGFETQYF
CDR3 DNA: TGTGCCAGCAGCTTAGGTGGAGGCTTCGAGACCCAGTACTTC

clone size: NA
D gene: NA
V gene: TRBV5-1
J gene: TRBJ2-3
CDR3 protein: CASSLTEFRDTQYF
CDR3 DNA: TGCGCCAGCAGCTTGACAGAGTTCAGGGATACGCAGTATTTT

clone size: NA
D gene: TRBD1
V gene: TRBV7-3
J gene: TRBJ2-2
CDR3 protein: CASTSDRVGPGELFF
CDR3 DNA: TGTGCCAGCACCTCGGACAGGGTAGGTCCCGGGGAGCTGTTTTTT

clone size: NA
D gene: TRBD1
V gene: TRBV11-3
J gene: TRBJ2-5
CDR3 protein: CASSLERGTGVVETQYF
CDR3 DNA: TGTGCCAGCAGCTTAGAAAGGGGGACAGGGGTTGTCGAGACCCAGTACTTC

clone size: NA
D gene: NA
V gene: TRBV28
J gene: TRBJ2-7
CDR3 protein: CASSFGTYSYEQYF
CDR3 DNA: TGTGCCAGCAGTTTCGGGACTTACTCCTACGAGCAGTACTTC

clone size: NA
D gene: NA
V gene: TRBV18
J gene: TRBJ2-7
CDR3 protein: CASSPSSVYEQYF
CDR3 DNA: TGTGCCAGCTCACCATCTTCTGTCTACGAGCAGTACTTC

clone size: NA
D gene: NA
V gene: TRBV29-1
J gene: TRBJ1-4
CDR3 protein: CSVVGAATNEKLFF
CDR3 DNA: TGCAGCGTTGTAGGAGCAGCAACTAATGAAAAACTGTTTTTT

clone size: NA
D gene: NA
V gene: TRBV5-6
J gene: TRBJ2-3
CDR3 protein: CASIWRAGTDTQYF
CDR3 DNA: TGTGCCAGCATTTGGAGGGCCGGCACAGATACGCAGTATTTT

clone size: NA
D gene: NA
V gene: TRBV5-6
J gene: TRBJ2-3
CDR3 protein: CASSWEGVAQYF
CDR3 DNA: TGTGCCAGCAGCTGGGAAGGGGTAGCGCAGTATTTT

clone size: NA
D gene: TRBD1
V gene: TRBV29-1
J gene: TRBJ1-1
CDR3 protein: CSGRQGETEAFF
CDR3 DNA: TGCAGCGGTAGACAGGGGGAGACTGAAGCTTTCTTT

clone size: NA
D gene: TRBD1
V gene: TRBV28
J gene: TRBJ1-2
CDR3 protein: CASRTTGGAGYGYTF
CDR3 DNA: TGTGCCAGCAGAACAACAGGGGGCGCGGGCTATGGCTACACCTTC

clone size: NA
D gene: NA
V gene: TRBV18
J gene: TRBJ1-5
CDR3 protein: CASSLDPGTQPQHF
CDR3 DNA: TGTGCCAGCTCACTGGATCCAGGGACACAGCCCCAGCATTTT